This TCR beta chain was sequenced for a study of glioma-infiltrating T cells after dendritic cell vaccination. In the study overall: Patients had newly diagnosed or recurrent glioblastoma and received dendritic cell vaccines. Patients received autologous tumor lysate-pulsed dendritic cell vaccination between the early 2000s and the early 2010s.

This clone has more than one count but fewer than ten. Its antigen is still unknown. The V gene's germline CDR1 is SGHRS and CDR2 YFSETQ. V lost 4 bases, J lost 6 bases, and 9 bases stayed unmatched. This CDR3 contains 15 residues. Study results and limitations: Only a small number of patients had complete blood and tumor samples.

Sequenced by immunoSEQ multiplex PCR; TCRdb stores in-frame clones only, minus some. The repertoire holds about 50,000 clones, with about nine tenths as singletons. Time point meaning: after dendritic cell vaccination, including at tumor progression/relapse. V is TRBV5-1 and J is TRBJ2-7, with 11 nucleotides matching TRBD2. The sequence came from a human donor with glioblastoma. Sequencing was performed on blood, taken after dendritic cell vaccination. The CDR3: CASSRETSGKSEQYF. The CDR3 coding sequence is TGCGCCAGCAGCAGGGAGACTAGCGGGAAAAGCGAGCAGTACTTC.